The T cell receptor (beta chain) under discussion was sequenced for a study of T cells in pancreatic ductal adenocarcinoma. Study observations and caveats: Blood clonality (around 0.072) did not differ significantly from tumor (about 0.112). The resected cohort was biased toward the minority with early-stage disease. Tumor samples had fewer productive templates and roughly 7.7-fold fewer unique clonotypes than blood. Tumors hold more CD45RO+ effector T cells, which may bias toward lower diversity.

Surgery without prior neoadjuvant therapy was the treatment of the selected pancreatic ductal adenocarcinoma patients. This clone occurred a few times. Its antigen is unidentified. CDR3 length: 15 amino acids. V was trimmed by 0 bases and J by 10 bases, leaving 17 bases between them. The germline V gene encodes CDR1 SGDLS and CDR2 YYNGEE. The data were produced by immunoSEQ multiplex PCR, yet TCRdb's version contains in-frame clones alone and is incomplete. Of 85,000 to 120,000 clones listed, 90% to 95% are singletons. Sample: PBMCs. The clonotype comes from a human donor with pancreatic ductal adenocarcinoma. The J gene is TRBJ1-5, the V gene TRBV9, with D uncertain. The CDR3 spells CASSVGGQVWEPQHF. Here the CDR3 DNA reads TGTGCCAGCAGCGTAGGAGGGCAGGTCTGGGAACCCCAGCATTTT.